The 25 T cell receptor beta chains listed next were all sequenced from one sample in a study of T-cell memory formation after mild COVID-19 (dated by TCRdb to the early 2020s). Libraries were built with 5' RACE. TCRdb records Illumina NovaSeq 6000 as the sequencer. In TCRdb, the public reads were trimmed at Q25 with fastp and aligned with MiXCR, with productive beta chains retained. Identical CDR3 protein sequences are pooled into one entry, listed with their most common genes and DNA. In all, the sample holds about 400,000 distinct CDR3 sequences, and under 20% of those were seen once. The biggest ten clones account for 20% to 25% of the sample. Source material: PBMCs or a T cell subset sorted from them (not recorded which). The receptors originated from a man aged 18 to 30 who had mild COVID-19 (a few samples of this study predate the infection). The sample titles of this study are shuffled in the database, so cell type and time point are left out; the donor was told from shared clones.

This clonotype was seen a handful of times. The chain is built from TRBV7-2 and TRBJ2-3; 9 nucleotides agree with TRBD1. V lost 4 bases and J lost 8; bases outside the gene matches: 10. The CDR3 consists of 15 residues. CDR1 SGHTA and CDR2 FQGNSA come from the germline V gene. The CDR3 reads CASSSWTGEGGTQYF. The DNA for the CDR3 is TGTGCCAGCAGCTCGTGGACAGGGGAAGGGGGTACGCAGTATTTT.

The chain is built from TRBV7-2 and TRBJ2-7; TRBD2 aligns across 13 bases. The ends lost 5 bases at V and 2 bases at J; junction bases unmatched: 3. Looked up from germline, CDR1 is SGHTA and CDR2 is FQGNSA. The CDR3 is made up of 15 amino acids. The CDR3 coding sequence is TGTGCCAGCAGCGAACTAGCGGGGGGGACCTACGAGCAGTACTTC. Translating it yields CASSELAGGTYEQYF.

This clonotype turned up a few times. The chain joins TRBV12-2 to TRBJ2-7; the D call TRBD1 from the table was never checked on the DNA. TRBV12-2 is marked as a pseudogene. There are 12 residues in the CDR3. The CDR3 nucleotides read TGTGCAAGTCGCAGACAGGTCTACGAGCAGTACTTC. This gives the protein CASRRQVYEQYF.

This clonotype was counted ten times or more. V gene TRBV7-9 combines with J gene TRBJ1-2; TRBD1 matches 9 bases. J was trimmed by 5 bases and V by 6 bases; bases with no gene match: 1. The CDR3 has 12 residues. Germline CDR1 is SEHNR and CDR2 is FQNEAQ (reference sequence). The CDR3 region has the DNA TGTGCCAGCAGTGGACAGGGGTATGGCTACACCTTC. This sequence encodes CASSGQGYGYTF.

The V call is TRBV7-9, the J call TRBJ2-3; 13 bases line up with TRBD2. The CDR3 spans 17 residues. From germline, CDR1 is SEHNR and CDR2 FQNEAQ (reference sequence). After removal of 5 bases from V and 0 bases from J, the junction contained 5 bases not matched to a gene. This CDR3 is CASSTGLAGPSTDTQYF. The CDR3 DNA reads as TGTGCCAGCAGCACGGGACTAGCGGGGCCTAGCACAGATACGCAGTATTTT.

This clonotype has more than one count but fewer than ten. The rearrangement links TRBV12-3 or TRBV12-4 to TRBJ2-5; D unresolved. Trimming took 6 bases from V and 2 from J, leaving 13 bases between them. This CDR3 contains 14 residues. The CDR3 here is CASSKRGWQETQYF. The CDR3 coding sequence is TGTGCCAGCAGCAAACGTGGGTGGCAAGAGACCCAGTACTTC.

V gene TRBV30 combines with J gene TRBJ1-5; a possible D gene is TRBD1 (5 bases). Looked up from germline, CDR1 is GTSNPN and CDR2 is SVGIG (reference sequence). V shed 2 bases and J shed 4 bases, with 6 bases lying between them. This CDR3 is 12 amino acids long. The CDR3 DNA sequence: TGTGCCTGGAGTTGGGGGAATCAGCCCCAGCATTTT. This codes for CAWSWGNQPQHF.

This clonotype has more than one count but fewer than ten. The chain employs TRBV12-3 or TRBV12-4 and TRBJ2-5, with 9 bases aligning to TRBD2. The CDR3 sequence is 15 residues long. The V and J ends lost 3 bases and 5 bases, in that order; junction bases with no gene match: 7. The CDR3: CASSFPSGAGETQYF. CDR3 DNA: TGTGCCAGCAGTTTCCCTAGCGGGGCAGGGGAGACCCAGTACTTC.

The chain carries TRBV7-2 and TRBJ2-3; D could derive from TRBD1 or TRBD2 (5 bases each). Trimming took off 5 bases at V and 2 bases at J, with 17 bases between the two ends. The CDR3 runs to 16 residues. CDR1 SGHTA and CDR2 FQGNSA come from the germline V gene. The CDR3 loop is CASSPRGRISTDTQYF. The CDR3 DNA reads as TGTGCCAGCAGCCCGAGGGGAAGAATTTCCACAGATACGCAGTATTTT.

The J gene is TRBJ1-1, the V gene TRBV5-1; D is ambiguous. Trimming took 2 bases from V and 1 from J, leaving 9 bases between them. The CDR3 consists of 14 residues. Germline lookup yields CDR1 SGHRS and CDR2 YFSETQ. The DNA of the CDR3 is TGCGCCAGCAGCTTCTCCCAGACGAACACTGAAGCTTTCTTT. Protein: CASSFSQTNTEAFF.

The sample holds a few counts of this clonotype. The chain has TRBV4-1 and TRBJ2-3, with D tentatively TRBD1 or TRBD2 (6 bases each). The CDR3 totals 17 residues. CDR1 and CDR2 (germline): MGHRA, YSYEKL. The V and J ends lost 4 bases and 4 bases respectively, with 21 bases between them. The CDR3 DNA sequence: TGCGCCAGCAGCCTCGAGTCATGGGGGGCTACCGCAGATACGCAGTATTTT. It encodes CASSLESWGATADTQYF.

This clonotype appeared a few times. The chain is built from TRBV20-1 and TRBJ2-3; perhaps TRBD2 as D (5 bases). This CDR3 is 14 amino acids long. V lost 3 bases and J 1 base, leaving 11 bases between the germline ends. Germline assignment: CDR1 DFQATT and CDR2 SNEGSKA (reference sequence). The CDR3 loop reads CSARPSGGTDTQYF. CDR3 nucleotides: TGCAGTGCTAGGCCGTCCGGGGGCACAGATACGCAGTATTTT.

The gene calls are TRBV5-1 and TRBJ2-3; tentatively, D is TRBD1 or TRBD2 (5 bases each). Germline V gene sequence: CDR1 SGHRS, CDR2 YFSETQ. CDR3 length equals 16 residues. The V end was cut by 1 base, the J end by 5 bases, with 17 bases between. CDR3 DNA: TGCGCCAGCAGCTTGACGAGGGACCCAGGAGGAGATACGCAGTATTTT. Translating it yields CASSLTRDPGGDTQYF.

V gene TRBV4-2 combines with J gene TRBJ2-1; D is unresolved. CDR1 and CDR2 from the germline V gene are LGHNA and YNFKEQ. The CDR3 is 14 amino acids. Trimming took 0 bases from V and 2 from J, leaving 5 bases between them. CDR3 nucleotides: TGTGCCAGCAGCCAAGAGAACACCTACAATGAGCAGTTCTTC. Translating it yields CASSQENTYNEQFF.

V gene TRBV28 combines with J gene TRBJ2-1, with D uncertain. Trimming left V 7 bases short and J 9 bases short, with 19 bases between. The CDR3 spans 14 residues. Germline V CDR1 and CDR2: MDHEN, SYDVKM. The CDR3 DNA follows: TGTGCCAGCACCGAAATCGTGGCTTCCCGTGAGCAGTTCTTC. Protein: CASTEIVASREQFF. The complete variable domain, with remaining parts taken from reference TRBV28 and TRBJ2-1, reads DVKVTQSSRYLVKRTGEKVFLECVQDMDHENMFWYRQDPGLGLRLIYFSYDVKMKEKGDIPEGYSVSREKKERFSLILESASTNQTSMYLCASTEIVASREQFFGPGTRLTVL.

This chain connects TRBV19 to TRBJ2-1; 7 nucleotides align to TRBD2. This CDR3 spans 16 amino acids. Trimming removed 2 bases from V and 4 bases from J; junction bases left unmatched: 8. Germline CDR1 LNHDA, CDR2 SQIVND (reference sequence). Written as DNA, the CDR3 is TGTGCCAGTAGTATAATCCAGGGAGGGAGATACAATGAGCAGTTCTTC. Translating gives CASSIIQGGRYNEQFF.

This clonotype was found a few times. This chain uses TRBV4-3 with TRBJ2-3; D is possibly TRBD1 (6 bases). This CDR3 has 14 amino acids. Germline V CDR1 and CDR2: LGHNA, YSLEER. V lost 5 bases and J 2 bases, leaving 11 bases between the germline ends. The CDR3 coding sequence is TGCGCCAGCAGCTACTGGGACACCACAGATACGCAGTATTTT. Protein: CASSYWDTTDTQYF.

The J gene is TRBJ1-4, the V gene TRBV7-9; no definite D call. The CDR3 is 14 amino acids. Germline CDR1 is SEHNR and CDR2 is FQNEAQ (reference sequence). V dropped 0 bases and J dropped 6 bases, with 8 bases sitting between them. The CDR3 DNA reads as TGTGCCAGCAGCTTAGCGCCTTGGGATGAAAAACTGTTTTTT. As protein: CASSLAPWDEKLFF.

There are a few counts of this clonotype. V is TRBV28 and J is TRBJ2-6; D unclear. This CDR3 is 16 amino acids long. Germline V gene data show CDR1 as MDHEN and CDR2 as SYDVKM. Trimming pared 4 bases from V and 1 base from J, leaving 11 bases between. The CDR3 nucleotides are TGTGCCAGCAGTTCTGGGCGGCTTTCTGGGGCCAACGTCCTGACTTTC. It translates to CASSSGRLSGANVLTF.

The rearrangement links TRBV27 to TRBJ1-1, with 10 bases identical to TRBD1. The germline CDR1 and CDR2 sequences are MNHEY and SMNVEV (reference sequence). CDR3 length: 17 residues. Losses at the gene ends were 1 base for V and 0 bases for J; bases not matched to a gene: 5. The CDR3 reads CASSLWGTGAVNTEAFF. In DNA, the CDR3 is TGTGCCAGCAGTTTATGGGGGACAGGGGCCGTGAACACTGAAGCTTTCTTT.

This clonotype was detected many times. The CDR3 DNA reads as TGTGCCAGCAGCTCCGCGCAAGAGACCCAGTACTTC. Amino acids: CASSSAQETQYF. The chain employs TRBV5-6 and TRBJ2-5; D call uncertain. The CDR3 consists of 12 residues. The V end lost 3 bases, the J end lost 2 bases, and 5 bases lay between the germline ends. CDR1 and CDR2 (germline): SGHDT, YYEEEE.

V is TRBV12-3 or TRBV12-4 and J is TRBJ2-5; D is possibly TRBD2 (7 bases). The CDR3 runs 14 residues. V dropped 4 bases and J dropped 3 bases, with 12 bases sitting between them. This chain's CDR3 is CASSSRGAEETQYF. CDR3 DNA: TGTGCCAGCAGTTCTCGGGGGGCCGAAGAGACCCAGTACTTC.

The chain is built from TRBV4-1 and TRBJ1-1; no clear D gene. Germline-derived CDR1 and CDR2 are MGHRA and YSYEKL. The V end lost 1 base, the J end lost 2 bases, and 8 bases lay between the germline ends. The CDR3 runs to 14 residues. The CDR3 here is CASSQGGVNTEAFF. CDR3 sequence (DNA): TGCGCCAGCAGCCAAGGAGGAGTTAACACTGAAGCTTTCTTT.

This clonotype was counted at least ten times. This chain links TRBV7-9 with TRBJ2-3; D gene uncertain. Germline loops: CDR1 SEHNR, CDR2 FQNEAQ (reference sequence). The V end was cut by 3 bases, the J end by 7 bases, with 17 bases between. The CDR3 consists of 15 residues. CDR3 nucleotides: TGTGCCAGCAGCTTCCCGGGCTCACCCCGGCATACGCAGTATTTT. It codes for CASSFPGSPRHTQYF.

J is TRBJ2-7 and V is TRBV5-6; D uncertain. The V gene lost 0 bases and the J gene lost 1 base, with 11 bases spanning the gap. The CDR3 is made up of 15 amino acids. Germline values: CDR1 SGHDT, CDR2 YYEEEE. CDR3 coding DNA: TGTGCCAGCAGCTTGGGGCTAGTAGCTTCCTACGAGCAGTACTTC. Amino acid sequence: CASSLGLVASYEQYF.